These T cell receptor beta chains were read from a single sample in a study of T cell repertoires in cytomegalovirus infection. TCRdb fed the reads into MiXCR, producing one record per CDR3 protein. The sample lists roughly 100,000 distinct CDR3 sequences, 16% occurring once. Sequenced: PBMCs. The receptor set was obtained from a human donor in good health (CMV status not recorded). Some clones in this sample may be carry-over from other donors' samples. Both conserved end residues are part of each CDR3. A D gene is named only where the DNA matches it firmly. Part of the rows lack a size; the others show once, few, many or a class for expanded clones.

CATSDWMGDHEGGDTQYF | TGTGCCACCAGTGATTGGATGGGGGACCACGAAGGAGGAGATACGCAGTATTTT | few | TRBJ2-3 | . | TRBV24-1
CASSPSGGAYKNIQYF | TGTGCCAGCAGTCCTAGCGGGGGGGCTTATAAGAACATTCAGTACTTC | . | TRBJ2-4 | TRBD2 | TRBV28
CASSLYLWGRGDLQETQYF | TGTGCCAGCAGCTTATATTTATGGGGAAGAGGTGATCTCCAAGAGACCCAGTACTTC | many | TRBJ2-5 | . | TRBV7-9
CASSLRQGYEQYF | TGTGCCAGCAGCTTGAGGCAGGGCTACGAGCAGTACTTC | many | TRBJ2-7 | . | TRBV7-3
CASSLAPENTEAFF | TGTGCCAGCAGCTTGGCACCGGAGAACACTGAAGCTTTCTTT | . | TRBJ1-1 | . | TRBV5-5
CASSQGLVSDEQFF | TGTGCCAGCAGCCAGGGACTAGTTAGTGATGAGCAGTTCTTC | many | TRBJ2-1 | TRBD2 | TRBV7-2
CASNLGASYEQYF | TGTGCCAGCAATTTGGGGGCTAGCTACGAGCAGTACTTC | few | TRBJ2-7 | . | TRBV2
CATQDRRNNQPQHF | TGTGCCACACAGGACAGGAGGAACAATCAGCCCCAGCATTTT | . | TRBJ1-5 | TRBD1 | TRBV28
CASSFGPPLGQGQTQYF | TGTGCCAGCAGCTTTGGCCCGCCCCTGGGACAGGGGCAGACCCAGTACTTC | many | TRBJ2-5 | TRBD1 | TRBV7-8
CAWRVGFEAFF | TGTGCCTGGAGGGTGGGATTTGAAGCTTTCTTT | few | TRBJ1-1 | . | TRBV30
CASSLVSAPSGGARETQYF | TGTGCCAGCAGCTTAGTGTCAGCGCCTAGCGGGGGGGCCCGGGAGACCCAGTACTTC | many | TRBJ2-5 | TRBD2 | TRBV7-2
CASSLPVPNEQFF | TGTGCCAGCAGCTTACCAGTCCCCAATGAGCAGTTCTTC | many | TRBJ2-1 | . | TRBV7-8
CASSQDGGQQYF | TGTGCCAGCAGCCAAGACGGGGGACAGCAGTACTTC | few | TRBJ2-7 | . | TRBV14
CASRRAGGSYNEQFF | TGTGCCAGCAGACGAGCGGGGGGGTCCTACAATGAGCAGTTCTTC | many | TRBJ2-1 | TRBD2 | TRBV7-2
CASSQGKGVNEQFF | TGTGCCAGCAGCCAAGGGAAGGGAGTCAATGAGCAGTTCTTC | many | TRBJ2-1 | . | TRBV14
CSVWGGVRGDTQYF | TGCAGCGTATGGGGGGGGGTTAGGGGAGATACGCAGTATTTT | . | TRBJ2-3 | TRBD2 | TRBV29-1
CASSLTTVQDTQYF | TGTGCCAGCAGCTTAACGACAGTGCAAGATACGCAGTATTTT | many | TRBJ2-3 | . | TRBV7-3
CASSLARINYGYTF | TGTGCCAGCAGCTTGGCCAGGATTAACTATGGCTACACCTTC | medium-sized | TRBJ1-2 | . | TRBV7-2
CASSQPGSNTEAFF | TGTGCCAGCAGCCAACCAGGATCGAACACTGAAGCTTTCTTT | . | TRBJ1-1 | . | TRBV3-1
CASSLSVNEQFF | TGTGCCAGCAGCTTGAGTGTCAATGAGCAGTTCTTC | few | TRBJ2-1 | . | TRBV7-9
CAWSGLALGDEQFF | TGTGCCTGGAGTGGGCTAGCCCTCGGCGATGAGCAGTTCTTC | once | TRBJ2-1 | . | TRBV30
CASSLEWGGQLNPYEQYF | TGTGCCAGCAGCTTAGAATGGGGCGGGCAGCTCAACCCATACGAGCAGTACTTC | many | TRBJ2-7 | . | TRBV7-2
CASSSGRIQYNEQFF | TGTGCCAGCAGCTCGGGACGGATCCAATACAATGAGCAGTTCTTC | many | TRBJ2-1 | . | TRBV7-2
CSAPPRDRAYEQYF | TGCAGTGCCCCCCCCCGGGACAGGGCCTACGAGCAGTACTTC | . | TRBJ2-7 | TRBD1 | TRBV20-1
CASSLNVPGQVPPGHGYTF | TGTGCCAGCAGCCTCAACGTTCCGGGACAGGTTCCGCCTGGGCATGGCTACACCTTC | many | TRBJ1-2 | TRBD1 | TRBV7-2
CASSVTGDGNEKLFF | TGTGCCAGCAGTGTCACGGGAGACGGGAATGAAAAACTGTTTTTT | many | TRBJ1-4 | . | TRBV6-1
CASSLRARSGQPQHF | TGTGCCAGCAGCTTAAGGGCCAGAAGCGGTCAGCCCCAGCATTTT | many | TRBJ1-5 | . | TRBV7-2
CASSSRDSTSEQYF | TGTGCAAGCAGCTCCCGGGACAGTACCTCCGAGCAGTACTTC | . | TRBJ2-7 | TRBD1 | TRBV7-2
CASSFSRQSTNEKLFF | TGTGCCAGCAGCTTCAGTCGACAGTCAACTAATGAAAAACTGTTTTTT | few | TRBJ1-4 | . | TRBV11-2
CASSLSTGRDISTLHF | TGTGCCAGCAGCTTATCTACCGGCCGGGACATCTCCACCCTCCACTTT | few | TRBJ1-6 | . | TRBV11-3
CASSPPLAGANEQFF | TGTGCCAGCAGCCCGCCACTAGCGGGGGCAAATGAGCAGTTCTTC | many | TRBJ2-1 | TRBD2 | TRBV7-2
CSAAPGLTYEQYF | TGCAGTGCTGCTCCGGGTTTAACCTACGAGCAGTACTTC | . | TRBJ2-7 | . | TRBV20-1
CASSLSGLAGGAQYF | TGTGCCAGCAGCTTATCAGGGCTAGCGGGGGGGGCGCAGTATTTT | many | TRBJ2-3 | TRBD2 | TRBV7-8
CASSLRWSPLHF | TGTGCCAGCAGCTTAAGGTGGTCACCCCTCCACTTT | many | TRBJ1-6 | . | TRBV13
CASSYSIPGNTIYF | TGTGCCAGCAGTTACTCGATCCCTGGAAACACCATATATTTT | . | TRBJ1-3 | . | TRBV6-5
CASSLAGSASSYEQYF | TGTGCCAGCAGCTTAGCTGGGTCAGCCAGCTCCTACGAGCAGTACTTC | . | TRBJ2-7 | . | TRBV7-6
CASSLTDLPYSGNTIYF | TGTGCCAGCAGCTTGACAGACTTACCTTACTCTGGAAACACCATATATTTT | many | TRBJ1-3 | . | TRBV7-2
CAISESTPGSQYEQYF | TGTGCCATCAGTGAGTCGACCCCGGGATCCCAGTACGAGCAGTACTTC | many | TRBJ2-7 | . | TRBV10-3
CASSLAGLASNTGELFF | TGCGCCAGCAGCTTGGCGGGACTAGCATCGAACACCGGGGAGCTGTTTTTT | . | TRBJ2-2 | TRBD2 | TRBV5-1
CASRPGQRGETQYF | TGTGCCAGCAGACCGGGACAGAGAGGAGAGACCCAGTACTTC | many | TRBJ2-5 | TRBD1 | TRBV7-9
CASSRSSLFGETQYF | TGTGCCAGCAGCCGATCTTCGTTGTTCGGGGAGACCCAGTACTTC | . | TRBJ2-5 | . | TRBV11-2
CASRDGQRETQYF | TGTGCCAGCAGGGATGGACAGCGGGAGACCCAGTACTTC | . | TRBJ2-5 | . | TRBV6-5
CASSGNMNTEAFF | TGTGCCAGTAGCGGCAACATGAACACTGAAGCTTTCTTT | . | TRBJ1-1 | . | TRBV19
CAISEISLSGNTIYF | TGTGCCATCAGTGAGATCAGCCTCTCTGGAAACACCATATATTTT | few | TRBJ1-3 | . | TRBV10-3
CASRVRQQNTEAFF | TGTGCCAGCAGGGTCCGACAGCAGAACACTGAAGCTTTCTTT | . | TRBJ1-1 | . | TRBV13
CASSEGWGRQEAQYF | TGTGCCAGCAGTGAAGGTTGGGGCCGTCAAGAGGCCCAGTACTTC | . | TRBJ2-5 | . | TRBV6-1
CASSENPNSPLHF | TGTGCCAGCAGTGAGAACCCTAATTCACCCCTCCACTTT | few | TRBJ1-6 | . | TRBV2
CASSQRRQGAREQYF | TGTGCCAGCAGCCAAAGGCGGCAGGGGGCTAGAGAGCAGTACTTC | many | TRBJ2-7 | TRBD1 | TRBV11-2
CASSVSGRSYGYTF | TGTGCCAGCAGTGTCTCGGGACGAAGCTATGGCTACACCTTC | . | TRBJ1-2 | . | TRBV28
CASRKTGDLTDTQYF | TGTGCCAGCAGGAAGACAGGGGACCTCACAGATACGCAGTATTTT | many | TRBJ2-3 | TRBD1 | TRBV6-1
CASSTLAGGGGYTF | TGTGCCAGCAGTACCCTCGCAGGGGGCGGTGGCTACACCTTC | . | TRBJ1-2 | TRBD1 | TRBV6-6
CASSLEDHTEAFF | TGTGCCAGCAGCTTGGAGGACCACACTGAAGCTTTCTTT | many | TRBJ1-1 | . | TRBV5-4
CASSYGAASSGLYNEQFF | TGTGCCAGCAGTTACGGGGCGGCGAGTTCAGGCCTCTACAATGAGCAGTTCTTC | . | TRBJ2-1 | . | TRBV6-2/TRBV6-3
CASSLSEAGRYEQYF | TGTGCCAGCAGCTTATCGGAGGCAGGGAGATACGAGCAGTACTTC | . | TRBJ2-7 | . | TRBV7-9
CASSSGTSGGPTYNEQFF | TGTGCCAGCAGTTCCGGGACTAGCGGGGGGCCTACCTACAATGAGCAGTTCTTC | few | TRBJ2-1 | TRBD2 | TRBV12-3/TRBV12-4